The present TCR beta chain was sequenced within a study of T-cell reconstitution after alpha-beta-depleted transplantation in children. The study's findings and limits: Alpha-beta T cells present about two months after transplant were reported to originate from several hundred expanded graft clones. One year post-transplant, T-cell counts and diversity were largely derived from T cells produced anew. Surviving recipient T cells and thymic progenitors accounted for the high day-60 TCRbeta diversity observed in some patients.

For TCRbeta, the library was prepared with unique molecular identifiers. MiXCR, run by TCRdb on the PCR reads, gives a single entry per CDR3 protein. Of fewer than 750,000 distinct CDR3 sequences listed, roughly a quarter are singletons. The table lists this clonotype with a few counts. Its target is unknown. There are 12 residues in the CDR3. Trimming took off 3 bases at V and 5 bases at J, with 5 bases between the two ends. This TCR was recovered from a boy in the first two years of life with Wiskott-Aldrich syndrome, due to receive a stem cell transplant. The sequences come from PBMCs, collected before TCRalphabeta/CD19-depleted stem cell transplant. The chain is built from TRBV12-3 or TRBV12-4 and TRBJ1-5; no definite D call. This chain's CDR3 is CASSFTYQPQHF. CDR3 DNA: TGTGCCAGCAGTTTCACGTATCAGCCCCAGCATTTT.